This T cell receptor (beta chain) originates from a study of shared clonotypes between healthy human individuals. Turning to the study itself: The study drew on a couple of women and a few men aged 18 to 49 as donors.

The CDR3 contains 15 residues. The V gene's germline CDR1 is SGHTA and CDR2 FQGNSA. Trimming removed 4 bases from V and 2 bases from J, with 15 bases in between. This clone has only one observation. The protocol was immunoSEQ multiplex PCR, while the TCRdb copy is restricted to in-frame clones and leaves out a portion. Here the sample spans some 1.5 million clones, roughly 96% being singletons. V gene TRBV7-2 combines with J gene TRBJ2-7; D might be TRBD2 (6 bases). The sequencing sample was made of naive CD4+ T cells sorted from blood. Stated subset: CD45RA+ positively selected. This TCR was sampled from a man in his thirties or forties in good health. The CDR3 DNA reads as TGTGCCAGCAGCTCATCGGGACTTCGGACCTACGAGCAGTACTTC. The encoded protein is CASSSSGLRTYEQYF.